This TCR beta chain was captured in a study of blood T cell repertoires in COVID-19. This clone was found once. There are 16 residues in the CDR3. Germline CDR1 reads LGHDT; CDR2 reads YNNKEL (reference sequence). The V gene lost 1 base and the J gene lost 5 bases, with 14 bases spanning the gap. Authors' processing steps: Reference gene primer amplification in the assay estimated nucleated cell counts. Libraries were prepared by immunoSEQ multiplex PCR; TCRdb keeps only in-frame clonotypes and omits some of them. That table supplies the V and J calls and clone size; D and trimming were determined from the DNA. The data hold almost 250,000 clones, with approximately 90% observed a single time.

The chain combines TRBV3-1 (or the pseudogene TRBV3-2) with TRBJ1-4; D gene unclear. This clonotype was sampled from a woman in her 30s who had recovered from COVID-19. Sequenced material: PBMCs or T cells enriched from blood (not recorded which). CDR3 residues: CASSQGAVGRNEKLFF. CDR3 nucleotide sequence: TGTGCCAGCAGCCAAGGAGCGGTCGGAAGAAATGAAAAACTGTTTTTT.